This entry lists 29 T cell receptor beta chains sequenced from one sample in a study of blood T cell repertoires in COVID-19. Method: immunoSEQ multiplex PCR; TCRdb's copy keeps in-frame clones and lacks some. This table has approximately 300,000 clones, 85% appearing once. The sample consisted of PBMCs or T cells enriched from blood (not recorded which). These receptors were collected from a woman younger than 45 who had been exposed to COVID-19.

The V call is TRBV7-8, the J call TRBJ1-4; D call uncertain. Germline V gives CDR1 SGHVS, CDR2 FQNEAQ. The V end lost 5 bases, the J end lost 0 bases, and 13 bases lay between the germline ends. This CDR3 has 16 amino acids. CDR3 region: CASSRNDIATNEKLFF. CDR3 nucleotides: TGTGCCAGCAGCAGGAACGACATTGCAACTAATGAAAAACTGTTTTTT.

The chain's CDR3 is CASSQQTGRYGYTF. The CDR3 bases are TGTGCCAGCAGTCAACAGACAGGGCGCTATGGCTACACCTTC. The chain is built from TRBV2 and TRBJ1-2; 7 bases fit TRBD1. The V gene's germline CDR1 is SNHLY and CDR2 FYNNEI. V was pared by 5 bases and J by 4 bases, with 7 bases of the junction left unmatched. The CDR3 spans 14 residues.

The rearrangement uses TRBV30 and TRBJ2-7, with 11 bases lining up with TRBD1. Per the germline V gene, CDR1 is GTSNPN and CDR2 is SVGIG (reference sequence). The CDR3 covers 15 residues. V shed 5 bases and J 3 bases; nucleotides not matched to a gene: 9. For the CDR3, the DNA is TGTGCCTGGTCTTTCTCCGGGACAGGGGGCTACGAGCAGTACTTC. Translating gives CAWSFSGTGGYEQYF. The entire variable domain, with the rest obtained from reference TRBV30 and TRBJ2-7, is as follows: SQTIHQWPATLVQPVGSPLSLECTVEGTSNPNLYWYRQAAGRGLQLLFYSVGIGQISSEVPQNLSASRPQDRQFILSSKKLLLSDSGFYLCAWSFSGTGGYEQYFGPGTRLTVT.

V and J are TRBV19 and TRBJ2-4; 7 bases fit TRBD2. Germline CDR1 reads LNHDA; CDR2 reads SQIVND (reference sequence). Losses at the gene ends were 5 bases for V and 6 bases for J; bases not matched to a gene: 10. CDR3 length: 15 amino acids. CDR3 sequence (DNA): TGTGCCAGTAGTCCCGGGGCGCTAGCGGTAAACATTCAGTACTTC. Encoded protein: CASSPGALAVNIQYF.

CDR3 sequence reads: CASSSPIRIAGVGSDEQFF. CDR3 coding DNA: TGTGCCAGCAGTTCCCCAATTAGAATAGCGGGAGTCGGTTCGGATGAGCAGTTCTTC. This chain links TRBV28 with TRBJ2-1; 9 bases are a match to TRBD2. CDR1 MDHEN and CDR2 SYDVKM come from the germline V gene. Trimming at V came to 4 bases and at J to 8 bases, leaving 21 bases not matched to a gene. The CDR3 consists of 19 residues.

DNA for the CDR3: TGTGCCAGCAGCCCAGCGGGGGGGCTAAATACGCAGTATTTT. This translates into CASSPAGGLNTQYF. J is TRBJ2-3 and V is TRBV7-3; 10 bases fit TRBD2. The junction had 6 bases not matched to a gene; V was cut back by 5 bases and J by 7 bases. The CDR3 consists of 14 residues. The V gene's germline CDR1 is SGHTA and CDR2 FQGTGA.

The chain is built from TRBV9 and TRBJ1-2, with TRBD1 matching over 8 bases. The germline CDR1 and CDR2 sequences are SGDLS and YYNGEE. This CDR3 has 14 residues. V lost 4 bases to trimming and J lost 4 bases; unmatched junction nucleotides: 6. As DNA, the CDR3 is TGTGCCAGCAGCCCTTCCGGGACAGGCTATGGCTACACCTTC. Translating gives CASSPSGTGYGYTF. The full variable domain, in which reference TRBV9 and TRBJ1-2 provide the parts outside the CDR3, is DSGVTQTPKHLITATGQRVTLRCSPRSGDLSVYWYQQSLDQGLQFLIQYYNGEERAKGNILERFSAQQFPDLHSELNLSSLELGDSALYFCASSPSGTGYGYTFGSGTRLTVV.

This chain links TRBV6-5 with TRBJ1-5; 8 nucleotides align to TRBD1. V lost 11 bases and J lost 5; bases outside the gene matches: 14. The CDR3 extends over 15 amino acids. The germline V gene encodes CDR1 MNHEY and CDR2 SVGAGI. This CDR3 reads CAVRTGQGADQPQHF. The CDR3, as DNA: TGTGCCGTCCGCACCGGGCAGGGGGCCGATCAGCCCCAGCATTTT.

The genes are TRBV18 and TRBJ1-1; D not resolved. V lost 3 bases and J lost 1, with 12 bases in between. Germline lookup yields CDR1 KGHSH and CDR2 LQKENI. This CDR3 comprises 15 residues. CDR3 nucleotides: TGTGCCAGCTCACCCGACGGCGGGCCGAACACTGAAGCTTTCTTT. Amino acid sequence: CASSPDGGPNTEAFF. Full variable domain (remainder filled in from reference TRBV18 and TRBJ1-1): NAGVMQNPRHLVRRRGQEARLRCSPMKGHSHVYWYRQLPEEGLKFMVYLQKENIIDESGMPKERFSAEFPKEGPSILRIQQVVRGDSAAYFCASSPDGGPNTEAFFGQGTRLTVV.

CDR3 sequence reads: CASSSGLADTDTQYF. CDR3 DNA sequence: TGTGCCAGCAGCAGCGGACTAGCGGACACAGATACGCAGTATTTT. This rearrangement joins TRBV21-1 to TRBJ2-3; TRBD2, the table's D call, lacks a check against the DNA. TRBV21-1 counts as a pseudogene. This CDR3 spans 15 amino acids.

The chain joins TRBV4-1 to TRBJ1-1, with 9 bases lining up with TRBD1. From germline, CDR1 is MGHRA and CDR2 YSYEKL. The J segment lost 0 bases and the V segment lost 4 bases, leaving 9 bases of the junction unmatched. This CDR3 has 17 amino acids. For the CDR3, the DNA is TGCGCCAGCAGCCCAGCGGAACAGGGGGCGTTGAACACTGAAGCTTTCTTT. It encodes CASSPAEQGALNTEAFF.

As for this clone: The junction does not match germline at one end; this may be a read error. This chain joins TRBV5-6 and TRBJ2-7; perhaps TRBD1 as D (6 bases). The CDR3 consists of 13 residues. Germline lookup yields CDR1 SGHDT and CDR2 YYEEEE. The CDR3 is CASSLKPGDPMDF. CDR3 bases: TGTGCCAGCAGCTTGAAGCCAGGGGACCCTATGGACTTC. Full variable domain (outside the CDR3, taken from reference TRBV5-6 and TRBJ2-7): DAGVTQSPTHLIKTRGQQVTLRCSPKSGHDTVSWYQQALGQGPQFIFQYYEEEERQRGNFPDRFSGHQFPNYSSELNVNALLLGDSALYLCASSLKPGDPMDFGPGTRLTVT.

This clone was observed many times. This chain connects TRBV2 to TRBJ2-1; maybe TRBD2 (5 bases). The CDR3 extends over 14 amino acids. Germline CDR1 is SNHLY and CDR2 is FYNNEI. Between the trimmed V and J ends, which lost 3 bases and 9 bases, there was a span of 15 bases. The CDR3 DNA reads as TGTGCCAGCAGTGACTTGTTAGGGAGAGGTGAGCAGTTCTTC. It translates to CASSDLLGRGEQFF.

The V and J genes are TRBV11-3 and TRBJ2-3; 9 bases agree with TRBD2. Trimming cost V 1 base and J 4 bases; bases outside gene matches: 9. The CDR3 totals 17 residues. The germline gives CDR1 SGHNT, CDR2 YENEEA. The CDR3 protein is CASSLVLAGGFSDTQYF. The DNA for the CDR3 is TGTGCCAGCAGCTTAGTCCTGGCGGGAGGGTTTTCAGATACGCAGTATTTT.

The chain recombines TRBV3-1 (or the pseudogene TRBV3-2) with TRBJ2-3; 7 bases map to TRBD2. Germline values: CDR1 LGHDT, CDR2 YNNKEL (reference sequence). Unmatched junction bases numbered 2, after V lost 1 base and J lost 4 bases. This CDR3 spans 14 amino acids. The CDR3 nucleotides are TGTGCCAGCAGCCAAGGGGGAGGGGCAGATACGCAGTATTTT. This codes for CASSQGGGADTQYF.

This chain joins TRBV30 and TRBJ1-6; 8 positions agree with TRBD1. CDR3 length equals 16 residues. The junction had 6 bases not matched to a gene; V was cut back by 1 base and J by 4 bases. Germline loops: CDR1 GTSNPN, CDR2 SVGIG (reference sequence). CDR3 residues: CAWSGAGTGYNSPLHF. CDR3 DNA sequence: TGTGCCTGGAGTGGAGCCGGGACAGGATATAATTCACCCCTCCACTTT. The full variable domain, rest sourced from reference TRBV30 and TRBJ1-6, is SQTIHQWPATLVQPVGSPLSLECTVEGTSNPNLYWYRQAAGRGLQLLFYSVGIGQISSEVPQNLSASRPQDRQFILSSKKLLLSDSGFYLCAWSGAGTGYNSPLHFGNGTRLTVT.

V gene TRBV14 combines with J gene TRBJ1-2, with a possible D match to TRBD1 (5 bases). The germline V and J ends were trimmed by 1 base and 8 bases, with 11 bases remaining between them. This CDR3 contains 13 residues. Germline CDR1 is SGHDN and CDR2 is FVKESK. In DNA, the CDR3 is TGTGCCAGCAGCCAAGCCGGAGGGGACGGCTACACCTTC. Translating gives CASSQAGGDGYTF.

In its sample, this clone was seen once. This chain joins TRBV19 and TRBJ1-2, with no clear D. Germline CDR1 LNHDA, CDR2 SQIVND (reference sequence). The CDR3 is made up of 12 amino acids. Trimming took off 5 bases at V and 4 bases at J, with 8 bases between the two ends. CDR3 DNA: TGTGCCAGTAGTCGGTCGCCCTATGGCTACACCTTC. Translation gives CASSRSPYGYTF.

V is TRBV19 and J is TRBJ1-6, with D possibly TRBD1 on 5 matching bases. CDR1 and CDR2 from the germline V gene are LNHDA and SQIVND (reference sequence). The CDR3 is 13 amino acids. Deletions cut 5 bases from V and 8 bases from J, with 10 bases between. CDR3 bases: TGTGCCAGTAGTCCACCCAGGGATTCACCCCTCCACTTT. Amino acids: CASSPPRDSPLHF.

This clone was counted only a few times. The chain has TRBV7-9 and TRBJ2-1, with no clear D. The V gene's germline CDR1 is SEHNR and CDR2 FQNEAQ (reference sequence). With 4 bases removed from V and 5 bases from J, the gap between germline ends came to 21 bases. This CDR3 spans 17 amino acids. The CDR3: CASSSDLDRRINNEQFF. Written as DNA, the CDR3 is TGTGCCAGCAGCTCAGACCTAGACCGCCGAATAAACAATGAGCAGTTCTTC.

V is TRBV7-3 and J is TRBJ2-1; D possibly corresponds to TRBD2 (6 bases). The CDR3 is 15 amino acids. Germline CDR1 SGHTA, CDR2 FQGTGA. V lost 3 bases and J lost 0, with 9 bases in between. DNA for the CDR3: TGTGCCAGCAGCTTTAGCGGTCTCTCCTACAATGAGCAGTTCTTC. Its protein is CASSFSGLSYNEQFF.

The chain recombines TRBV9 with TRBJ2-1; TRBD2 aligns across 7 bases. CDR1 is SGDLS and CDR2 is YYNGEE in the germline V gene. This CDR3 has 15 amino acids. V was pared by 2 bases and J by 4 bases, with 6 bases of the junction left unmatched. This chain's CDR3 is CASSVGLVNYNEQFF. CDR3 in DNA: TGTGCCAGCAGCGTCGGACTAGTAAATTACAATGAGCAGTTCTTC.

This chain's CDR3 is CASSSQPRQGNMGYTF. As DNA, the CDR3 is TGTGCCAGCAGTTCACAACCGCGACAGGGAAATATGGGCTACACCTTC. The chain recombines TRBV28 with TRBJ1-2, with 7 bases identical to TRBD1. V was pared by 4 bases and J by 8 bases, with 16 bases of the junction left unmatched. Germline V CDR1 and CDR2: MDHEN, SYDVKM. There are 16 residues in the CDR3.

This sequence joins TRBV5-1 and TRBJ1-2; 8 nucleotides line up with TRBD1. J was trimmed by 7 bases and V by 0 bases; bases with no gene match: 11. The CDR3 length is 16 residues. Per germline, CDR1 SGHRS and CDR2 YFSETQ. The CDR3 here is CASSLGQGLSRGGYTF. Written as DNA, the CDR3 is TGCGCCAGCAGCTTGGGACAGGGGTTGTCCCGGGGTGGCTACACCTTC.

CDR3: CASSWRDSLNSPLHF. Here the CDR3 DNA reads TGTGCCAGCAGCTGGAGGGACAGTCTTAATTCACCCCTCCACTTT. The rearrangement links TRBV5-6 to TRBJ1-6, with 7 bases matching TRBD1. V was pared by 3 bases and J by 6 bases, with 6 bases of the junction left unmatched. The CDR3 has 15 residues. Germline values: CDR1 SGHDT, CDR2 YYEEEE. Full variable domain (outside the CDR3, taken from reference TRBV5-6 and TRBJ1-6): DAGVTQSPTHLIKTRGQQVTLRCSPKSGHDTVSWYQQALGQGPQFIFQYYEEEERQRGNFPDRFSGHQFPNYSSELNVNALLLGDSALYLCASSWRDSLNSPLHFGNGTRLTVT.

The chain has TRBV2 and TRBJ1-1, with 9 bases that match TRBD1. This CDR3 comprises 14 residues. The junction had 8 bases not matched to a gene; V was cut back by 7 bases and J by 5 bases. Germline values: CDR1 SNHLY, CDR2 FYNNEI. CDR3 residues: CASIATGGGTEAFF. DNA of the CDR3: TGTGCCAGCATCGCGACAGGGGGGGGGACTGAAGCTTTCTTT.

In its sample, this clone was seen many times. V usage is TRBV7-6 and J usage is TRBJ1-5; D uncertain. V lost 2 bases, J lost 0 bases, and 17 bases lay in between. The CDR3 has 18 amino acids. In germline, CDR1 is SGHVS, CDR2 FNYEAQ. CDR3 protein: CASSLREGRGYSNQPQHF. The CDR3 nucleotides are TGTGCCAGCAGCTTACGAGAGGGTCGGGGATATAGCAATCAGCCCCAGCATTTT.

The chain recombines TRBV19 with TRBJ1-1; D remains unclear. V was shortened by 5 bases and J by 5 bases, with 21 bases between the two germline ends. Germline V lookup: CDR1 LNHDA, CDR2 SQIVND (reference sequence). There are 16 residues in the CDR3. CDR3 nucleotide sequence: TGTGCCAGTAGTCCATCGGGAAGGCAGGTTGGAACTGAAGCTTTCTTT. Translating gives CASSPSGRQVGTEAFF.

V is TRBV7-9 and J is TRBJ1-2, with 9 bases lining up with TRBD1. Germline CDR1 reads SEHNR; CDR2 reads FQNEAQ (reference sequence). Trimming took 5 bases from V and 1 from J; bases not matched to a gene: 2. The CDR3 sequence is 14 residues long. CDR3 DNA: TGTGCCAGCAGCGGGACAGGGAGTAACTATGGCTACACCTTC. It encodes CASSGTGSNYGYTF.